This record looks at one T cell receptor beta chain sequence and its context. The record originates from a study of blood T cell repertoires in COVID-19. Study-wide context: Both acute and convalescent COVID-19 samples were obtained from the United States, Italy and Spain. Sources were T cells, B-cell-depleted T cells, or PBMCs; the material itself was cDNA or gDNA.

As originally analysed: Nucleated cell counts were estimated from reference gene primer amplification. The assay was immunoSEQ multiplex PCR, and TCRdb's table has in-frame clones only and misses some. That table supplies the V and J calls and clone size; D and trimming were determined from the DNA. The sample carries over 250,000 clones, about 80% recorded once. Germline V lookup: CDR1 SGHVS, CDR2 FQNEAQ. Trimming took off 5 bases at V and 8 bases at J, with 7 bases between the two ends. The CDR3 consists of 12 residues. The V gene is TRBV7-8, the J gene TRBJ1-6; no reliable D call. The sample taken for sequencing was peripheral blood. The TCR was taken from an elderly woman with acute or convalescent COVID-19. As DNA, the CDR3 is TGTGCCAGCAGCCCGCAGGATTCACCCCTCCACTTT. Protein: CASSPQDSPLHF.